Shown below are 27 T cell receptor beta chains from a single sample sequenced in a study of technical replicates of blood from several donors. Some clones are missing from TCRdb's copy, which holds only in-frame ones; the method was immunoSEQ multiplex PCR. The sample lists roughly 80,000 clones; approximately 91% were seen once. Sequenced material: T cells isolated from PBMCs. The source is a human donor in good health.

The gene calls are TRBV5-4 and TRBJ2-7, with a weak D call TRBD1 (5 bases). Trimming left V 4 bases short and J 0 bases short, with 11 bases between. The CDR3 totals 14 residues. Germline CDR1 and CDR2: SGHNT and YYREEE (reference sequence). The CDR3 here is CASSPDSHSYEQYF. The CDR3 DNA sequence: TGTGCCAGCAGCCCCGACAGCCACTCCTACGAGCAGTACTTC. Full variable domain (missing parts from reference TRBV5-4 and TRBJ2-7): ETGVTQSPTHLIKTRGQQVTLRCSSQSGHNTVSWYQQALGQGPQFIFQYYREEENGRGNFPPRFSGLQFPNYSSELNVNALELDDSALYLCASSPDSHSYEQYFGPGTRLTVT.

V and J are TRBV7-3 and TRBJ2-1; 15 nucleotides agree with TRBD2. V lost 5 bases, J lost 9 bases, and 8 bases stayed unmatched. The CDR3 runs to 16 residues. Germline V gene sequence: CDR1 SGHTA, CDR2 FQGTGA. The CDR3: CASSRGLAGGEGEQFF. CDR3 coding DNA: TGTGCCAGCAGCAGGGGACTAGCGGGAGGAGAAGGTGAGCAGTTCTTC.

This chain uses TRBV19 with TRBJ1-1, with 7 bases identical to TRBD1. V shed 2 bases, J shed 1 base, and the junction held 7 bases outside the gene matches. Germline CDR1 LNHDA, CDR2 SQIVND (reference sequence). This CDR3 has 16 residues. Here the CDR3 reads CASSIRRGQGNTEAFF. CDR3 DNA sequence: TGTGCCAGTAGTATAAGGAGGGGGCAGGGGAACACTGAAGCTTTCTTT.

The chain joins TRBV19 to TRBJ1-5; 7 nucleotides match TRBD1. After removal of 6 bases from V and 5 bases from J, the junction contained 10 bases not matched to a gene. Germline CDR1 and CDR2: LNHDA and SQIVND (reference sequence). CDR3 length: 15 amino acids. The CDR3 sequence: CASSQPGQGDQPQHF. CDR3 DNA sequence: TGTGCCAGTAGCCAACCCGGGCAGGGGGATCAGCCCCAGCATTTT.

This clone was observed once. This sequence joins TRBV5-1 and TRBJ2-1; perhaps TRBD1 as D (5 bases). V was trimmed by 2 bases and J by 2 bases, leaving 14 bases between them. From germline, CDR1 is SGHRS and CDR2 YFSETQ. The CDR3 is 16 residues long. CDR3: CASSFSGNPPYNEQFF. The DNA for the CDR3 is TGCGCCAGCAGCTTTTCAGGGAACCCACCCTACAATGAGCAGTTCTTC.

This clone was observed once. The chain couples TRBV2 to TRBJ2-3, with a weak D call TRBD2 (5 bases). V dropped 8 bases and J dropped 2 bases, with 26 bases sitting between them. There are 18 residues in the CDR3. Germline CDR1 SNHLY, CDR2 FYNNEI. CDR3 DNA: TGTGCCAGCGTTCAGGTCCATCTGTACGAGCGGACCACAGATACGCAGTATTTT. As protein: CASVQVHLYERTTDTQYF.

This clone has a single count. The chain is built from TRBV28 and TRBJ1-5; TRBD1 matches 7 bases. This CDR3 region has 16 residues. CDR1 is MDHEN and CDR2 is SYDVKM in the germline V gene. V gave up 3 bases and J gave up 2 bases; unmatched junction bases: 7. This CDR3 reads CASSFPTGMGNQPQHF. The DNA of the CDR3 is TGTGCCAGCAGTTTTCCGACAGGGATGGGCAATCAGCCCCAGCATTTT. Full variable domain (missing parts from reference TRBV28 and TRBJ1-5): DVKVTQSSRYLVKRTGEKVFLECVQDMDHENMFWYRQDPGLGLRLIYFSYDVKMKEKGDIPEGYSVSREKKERFSLILESASTNQTSMYLCASSFPTGMGNQPQHFGDGTRLSIL.

The chain carries TRBV10-3 and TRBJ2-3; 10 positions agree with TRBD1. This CDR3 spans 15 amino acids. V was pared by 6 bases and J by 4 bases, with 7 bases of the junction left unmatched. Germline values: CDR1 ENHRY, CDR2 SYGVKD. CDR3 in DNA: TGTGCCATCAGGAGGACAGGGGGGGATCCAGATACGCAGTATTTT. Protein sequence: CAIRRTGGDPDTQYF.

In this sample, this clone turned up once. The gene calls are TRBV4-3 and TRBJ2-1, with 9 bases aligning to TRBD2. From germline, CDR1 is LGHNA and CDR2 YSLEER. The CDR3 length is 14 residues. V gave up 1 base and J gave up 9 bases; unmatched junction bases: 4. CDR3: CASSQVGSGGEQFF. CDR3 nucleotide sequence: TGCGCCAGCAGCCAAGTCGGTAGCGGGGGTGAGCAGTTCTTC.

The CDR3 sequence: CASSVAPLGGGQSMNTEAFF. CDR3 bases: TGTGCCAGCAGCGTAGCCCCCTTGGGAGGGGGGCAATCTATGAACACTGAAGCTTTCTTT. This sequence joins TRBV9 and TRBJ1-1; possible D gene TRBD1, 6 bases. Germline CDR1 is SGDLS and CDR2 is YYNGEE. The CDR3 runs 20 residues. The V end lost 0 bases, the J end lost 0 bases, and 24 bases lay between the germline ends.

The J gene is TRBJ2-7, the V gene TRBV19, with no clear D. From germline, CDR1 is LNHDA and CDR2 SQIVND (reference sequence). CDR3 length equals 12 residues. The V and J ends lost 3 bases and 8 bases respectively, with 11 bases between them. CDR3 amino acids: CASSISRSQQYF. CDR3 nucleotide sequence: TGTGCCAGTAGTATTTCCAGGTCCCAGCAGTACTTC.

CDR3 region: CATSRGWGLNTEAFF. CDR3 nucleotide sequence: TGTGCCACCAGCAGGGGCTGGGGGCTTAACACTGAAGCTTTCTTT. The chain recombines TRBV15 with TRBJ1-1; D is perhaps TRBD1 (6 bases). V was clipped by 3 bases and J by 2 bases, with 13 bases between them. The germline V gene has CDR1 LNHNV and CDR2 YYDKDF (reference sequence). The CDR3 spans 15 residues.

The chain links TRBV29-1 to TRBJ2-2, with TRBD1 matching over 7 bases. Germline CDR1 and CDR2: SQVTM and ANQGSEA. V shed 7 bases, J shed 6 bases, and the junction held 5 bases outside the gene matches. The CDR3 has 12 residues. As DNA, the CDR3 is TGCAGCGCCCCGACAGGGTCCGGGGAGCTGTTTTTT. Its protein product is CSAPTGSGELFF.

The gene calls are TRBV4-2 and TRBJ2-3; D is possibly TRBD2 (5 bases). Trimming left V 3 bases short and J 0 bases short, with 10 bases between. The germline V gene has CDR1 LGHNA and CDR2 YNFKEQ. CDR3 length equals 15 residues. CDR3 bases: TGTGCCAGCAGCCAGGAGGTCTATAGCACAGATACGCAGTATTTT. It is translated as CASSQEVYSTDTQYF.

The chain is built from TRBV11-2 and TRBJ2-7; TRBD2 matches at 9 bases. The CDR3 covers 16 residues. CDR1 SGHAT and CDR2 FQNNGV come from the germline V gene. The junction had 7 bases not matched to a gene; V was cut back by 3 bases and J by 1 base. The CDR3 protein is CASSFHSGRLSYEQYF. CDR3 coding DNA: TGTGCCAGCAGCTTCCACAGCGGGAGGCTTTCCTACGAGCAGTACTTC. The full variable domain, in which reference TRBV11-2 and TRBJ2-7 provide the parts outside the CDR3, is EAGVAQSPRYKIIEKRQSVAFWCNPISGHATLYWYQQILGQGPKLLIQFQNNGVVDDSQLPKDRFSAERLKGVDSTLKIQPAKLEDSAVYLCASSFHSGRLSYEQYFGPGTRLTVT.

The sample holds one count of this clone. The chain carries TRBV21-1 and TRBJ2-2; TRBD2 was called by the table and not checked on the DNA. TRBV21-1 constitutes a pseudogene. This CDR3 has 18 amino acids. The CDR3: CASSPGLAGGPVTGELFF. Written as DNA, the CDR3 is TGTGCCAGCAGCCCCGGACTAGCGGGAGGGCCGGTGACCGGGGAGCTGTTTTTT.

This rearrangement joins TRBV11-3 to TRBJ2-3; 7 nucleotides line up with TRBD2. With V trimmed by 10 bases and J by 0 bases, 10 bases remained unmatched. There are 15 residues in the CDR3. Germline V gene data show CDR1 as SGHNT and CDR2 as YENEEA. The DNA of the CDR3 is TGTGCCACCAGACCAGAAGCGGGAAGCACAGATACGCAGTATTTT. It yields the protein CATRPEAGSTDTQYF.

This clone was observed once. The rearrangement uses TRBV11-2 and TRBJ1-5; D is possibly TRBD1 (5 bases). V lost 4 bases and J lost 11, with 21 bases in between. Germline V gene data show CDR1 as SGHAT and CDR2 as FQNNGV. The CDR3 runs 15 residues. The CDR3 region is CASSSGLTGSLAQHF. The CDR3 DNA follows: TGTGCCAGCAGCTCGGGACTTACCGGATCATTAGCCCAGCATTTT.

The chain couples TRBV6-5 to TRBJ1-3; no clear D gene. The CDR3 runs to 13 residues. Per germline, CDR1 MNHEY and CDR2 SVGAGI. V lost 3 bases and J lost 4, with 7 bases in between. The CDR3 reads CASSYRGGNTIYF. Here the CDR3 DNA reads TGTGCCAGCAGTTATAGAGGAGGAAACACCATATATTTT.

V gene TRBV19 combines with J gene TRBJ1-4, with 9 bases aligning to TRBD1. Germline V gene data show CDR1 as LNHDA and CDR2 as SQIVND (reference sequence). Trimming removed 6 bases from V and 3 bases from J; junction bases left unmatched: 5. The CDR3 has 15 residues. This chain's CDR3 is CASRTGGSSNEKLFF. CDR3 DNA sequence: TGTGCCAGTAGAACAGGGGGCTCATCTAATGAAAAACTGTTTTTT.

This sequence joins TRBV6-6 and TRBJ1-3; no firm D call. Germline lookup yields CDR1 MNHNY and CDR2 SVGAGI (reference sequence). This CDR3 comprises 16 residues. The V end lost 4 bases, the J end lost 0 bases, and 13 bases lay between the germline ends. The CDR3 loop is CASSSSPFISGNTIYF. For the CDR3, the DNA is TGTGCCAGCAGTTCAAGCCCCTTTATCTCTGGAAACACCATATATTTT.

The chain couples TRBV19 to TRBJ1-1; the D is unclear. The CDR3 totals 14 residues. V dropped 6 bases and J dropped 1 base, with 12 bases sitting between them. CDR1 is LNHDA and CDR2 is SQIVND in the germline V gene (reference sequence). The CDR3 DNA follows: TGTGCCAGTAGCCCCGGACTTAGGAACACTGAAGCTTTCTTT. This sequence encodes CASSPGLRNTEAFF.

This chain connects TRBV28 to TRBJ2-7; 8 bases are a match to TRBD2. J was trimmed by 3 bases and V by 6 bases; bases with no gene match: 10. CDR1 MDHEN and CDR2 SYDVKM come from the germline V gene. CDR3 length: 15 amino acids. The DNA of the CDR3 is TGTGCCAGCAGGGGTATAACTAGCGGTCTCTACGAGCAGTACTTC. Translation gives CASRGITSGLYEQYF.

The rearrangement links TRBV21-1 to TRBJ2-2; TRBD2, the table's D call, lacks a check against the DNA. TRBV21-1 is a recognized pseudogene. This CDR3 has 18 amino acids. The CDR3, as DNA: TGTGCCAGCAGCGGGCAAGTAGTACTAGCTCTAAACACCGGGGAGCTGTTTTTT. Translated, it gives CASSGQVVLALNTGELFF.

This clone was observed a few times. The V and J genes are TRBV11-3 and TRBJ2-7; 9 bases align to TRBD1. V lost 5 bases, J lost 7 bases, and 6 bases stayed unmatched. Looked up from germline, CDR1 is SGHNT and CDR2 is YENEEA. This CDR3 spans 13 amino acids. The CDR3 DNA reads TGTGCCAGCAGCACGAGGACAGGGGTTGAGCAGTACTTC. Translated: CASSTRTGVEQYF. The whole variable domain, filled in from reference TRBV11-3 and TRBJ2-7, reads EAGVVQSPRYKIIEKKQPVAFWCNPISGHNTLYWYLQNLGQGPELLIRYENEEAVDDSQLPKDRFSAERLKGVDSTLKIQPAELGDSAVYLCASSTRTGVEQYFGPGTRLTVT.

The rearrangement uses TRBV27 and TRBJ1-5; perhaps TRBD1 as D (5 bases). With 7 bases removed from V and 1 base from J, the gap between germline ends came to 14 bases. This CDR3 is 15 amino acids long. In germline, CDR1 is MNHEY, CDR2 SMNVEV (reference sequence). The CDR3 is CASKRGPSSNQPQHF. CDR3 bases: TGTGCCAGCAAGCGGGGCCCATCAAGCAATCAGCCCCAGCATTTT.

The rearrangement joins TRBV19 to TRBJ1-1; TRBD1 agrees at 9 bases. V shed 6 bases and J 3 bases; nucleotides not matched to a gene: 5. The CDR3 has 14 amino acids. Germline values: CDR1 LNHDA, CDR2 SQIVND (reference sequence). The CDR3 is CASRGTGPHTEAFF. The CDR3 region has the DNA TGTGCCAGTAGGGGGACAGGGCCTCACACTGAAGCTTTCTTT.